Below are 18 T cell receptor beta chains sequenced from a single sample in a study of blood T cell repertoires in COVID-19. TCRdb's copy holds only in-frame clones and misses some; the assay was immunoSEQ multiplex PCR. The sample yields 250,000 to 400,000 clones, 88% seen once. Material: peripheral blood. These receptors were taken from a woman aged 25 to 39 with COVID-19, enrolled during active disease.

On this clone: This specimen includes other DNA sequences encoding the same CDR3. The chain has TRBV5-1 and TRBJ1-4; D is ambiguous. The CDR3 has 14 residues. Germline CDR1 reads SGHRS; CDR2 reads YFSETQ. V lost 7 bases to trimming and J lost 2 bases, with 12 bases between them. The CDR3 DNA reads TGCGCCAGCTCCGGCGGGAGGACTAATGAAAAACTGTTTTTT. It codes for CASSGGRTNEKLFF. Combining the CDR3 with reference TRBV5-1 and TRBJ1-4 gives the whole variable domain KAGVTQTPRYLIKTRGQQVTLSCSPISGHRSVSWYQQTPGQGLQFLFEYFSETQRNKGNFPGRFSGRQFSNSRSEMNVSTLELGDSALYLCASSGGRTNEKLFFGSGTQLSVL.

This rearrangement joins TRBV28 to TRBJ2-3; D gene unclear. The CDR3 is made up of 13 amino acids. V lost 3 bases and J lost 4, with 8 bases in between. Germline-derived CDR1 and CDR2 are MDHEN and SYDVKM. The CDR3 loop is CASSFNRADTQYF. CDR3 DNA: TGTGCCAGCAGTTTTAACCGGGCAGATACGCAGTATTTT.

The CDR3 coding sequence is TGTGCCAGCAGAGGGAGGACCTCCACTGAAGCTTTCTTT. Translating gives CASRGRTSTEAFF. V usage is TRBV12-3 or TRBV12-4 and J usage is TRBJ1-1; D uncertain. The CDR3 is 13 amino acids. V was pared by 6 bases and J by 4 bases, with 12 bases between.

The chain uses TRBV4-1 and TRBJ1-1; D might be TRBD1 (5 bases). The CDR3 is 15 amino acids. Germline V gene data show CDR1 as MGHRA and CDR2 as YSYEKL. V lost 4 bases and J lost 6, with 18 bases in between. As DNA, the CDR3 is TGCGCCAGCAGCCTCACGGCCAGGCGGGACGCTGAAGCTTTCTTT. Protein sequence: CASSLTARRDAEAFF.

The chain couples TRBV7-2 to TRBJ2-7; 10 nucleotides line up with TRBD2. This CDR3 has 15 amino acids. Germline CDR1 reads SGHTA; CDR2 reads FQGNSA. The ends lost 5 bases at V and 4 bases at J; junction bases unmatched: 8. The CDR3 coding sequence is TGTGCCAGCAGCCTCACTAGCGGGGAACAGTACGAGCAGTACTTC. Its translation: CASSLTSGEQYEQYF.

In regard to this clone: At one end, the junction sequence differs from germline, possibly due to a read error. CDR3 amino acids: CASSQQDSQIIF. The DNA for the CDR3 is TGCGCCAGCAGCCAACAGGACTCCCAGATTATCTTC. The chain employs TRBV4-1 and TRBJ2-1, with TRBD2 as a possible D gene (5 bases). CDR1 MGHRA and CDR2 YSYEKL come from the germline V gene. The CDR3 consists of 12 residues.

The V call is TRBV21-1, the J call TRBJ1-4; the D call of TRBD1 is as the table states it, not checked on the DNA. TRBV21-1 is flagged as a pseudogene. This CDR3 comprises 14 residues. DNA of the CDR3: TGTGCCAGCAGCAGGACAGGGTTCGGGGAAAAACTGTTTTTT. Amino acid sequence: CASSRTGFGEKLFF.

The V call is TRBV5-6, the J call TRBJ2-7, with 8 bases matching TRBD1. The length of the CDR3 is 15 residues. Germline V lookup: CDR1 SGHDT, CDR2 YYEEEE. The trim removed 5 bases at V and 3 bases at J, leaving 10 bases unmatched. CDR3 protein: CASSLFGTGNYEQYV. In DNA, the CDR3 is TGTGCCAGCAGTTTGTTCGGGACAGGAAACTACGAGCAGTACGTC.

This sequence joins TRBV5-4 and TRBJ2-7; TRBD2 might be the D (6 bases). The length of the CDR3 is 14 residues. CDR1 and CDR2 from the germline V gene are SGHNT and YYREEE (reference sequence). V dropped 3 bases and J dropped 7 bases, with 17 bases sitting between them. CDR3 sequence: CASSSGEYLGEQYF. The CDR3 DNA follows: TGTGCCAGCAGCTCGGGAGAGTACCTAGGGGAGCAGTACTTC.

The chain joins TRBV15 to TRBJ1-1, with 8 bases matching TRBD1. Germline CDR1 is LNHNV and CDR2 is YYDKDF (reference sequence). V trimming: 4 bases; J trimming: 3 bases; junction bases outside the gene matches: 10. CDR3 length: 16 amino acids. The CDR3 DNA reads as TGTGCCACCAGCAAGCCCAAGGACAGGGTACACACTGAAGCTTTCTTT. Protein: CATSKPKDRVHTEAFF.

This sequence joins TRBV28 and TRBJ2-7; 7 bases align to TRBD2. The V gene end was trimmed by 1 base and the J gene end by 6 bases; junction bases not matched to a gene: 3. Germline lookup yields CDR1 MDHEN and CDR2 SYDVKM. The length of the CDR3 is 13 residues. CDR3 protein: CASSLSTSREQYV. The CDR3 nucleotides are TGTGCCAGCAGTTTATCGACTAGCCGCGAGCAGTACGTC.

This chain links TRBV4-2 with TRBJ1-4, with D tentatively TRBD1 (5 bases). Trimming shortened V by 3 bases and J by 8 bases, and 16 bases separated the two germline ends. Germline V CDR1 and CDR2: LGHNA, YNFKEQ. This CDR3 comprises 15 residues. The CDR3 sequence is CASSHADSSAEKLFF. DNA for the CDR3: TGTGCCAGCAGCCACGCAGACAGCAGCGCAGAAAAACTGTTTTTT.

This chain joins TRBV2 and TRBJ1-5; D gene unclear. This CDR3 has 14 residues. CDR1 is SNHLY, CDR2 FYNNEI, per germline. V lost 8 bases to trimming and J lost 2 bases, with 13 bases between them. CDR3 DNA sequence: TGTGCCAGCGAGGAGGAGTCGGGCAATCAGCCCCAGCATTTT. It encodes CASEEESGNQPQHF.

Only one count was recorded for this clone. V gene TRBV3-1 (or the pseudogene TRBV3-2) combines with J gene TRBJ2-5; D uncertain. The V and J ends lost 1 base and 1 base respectively, with 4 bases between them. The CDR3 is made up of 13 amino acids. Germline CDR1 LGHDT, CDR2 YNNKEL (reference sequence). CDR3 DNA sequence: TGTGCCAGCAGCCAAGGACTCCAAGAGACCCAGTACTTC. Translation gives CASSQGLQETQYF.

This chain links TRBV30 with TRBJ2-1; 10 bases are a match to TRBD2. Germline assignment: CDR1 GTSNPN and CDR2 SVGIG (reference sequence). V shed 3 bases and J 3 bases; nucleotides not matched to a gene: 5. The CDR3 has 15 residues. The DNA of the CDR3 is TGTGCCTGGAGAGCAAAGCGGGGGGGCTACAATGAGCAGTTCTTC. Amino acids: CAWRAKRGGYNEQFF.

V is TRBV5-5 and J is TRBJ2-1, with 8 bases identical to TRBD1. Losses at the gene ends were 1 base for V and 7 bases for J; bases not matched to a gene: 7. Germline loops: CDR1 SGHKS, CDR2 YYEKEE (reference sequence). This CDR3 contains 15 residues. In nucleotides, the CDR3 is TGTGCCAGCAGCTTGTGGCAGGGGGCAGTTAATGAGCAGTTCTTC. Protein product: CASSLWQGAVNEQFF.

The chain carries TRBV7-9 and TRBJ2-3, with 9 positions matching TRBD1. CDR1 is SEHNR, CDR2 FQNEAQ, per germline (reference sequence). CDR3 size: 14 residues. J lost 3 bases, V lost 5 bases, and 3 bases had no gene match. CDR3 in amino acids: CASSRDRGTDTQYF. CDR3 DNA sequence: TGTGCCAGCAGCCGCGACAGGGGGACAGATACGCAGTATTTT.

This rearrangement joins TRBV5-1 to TRBJ2-2; TRBD2 agrees at 7 bases. With 4 bases clipped from V and 3 bases from J, the junction kept 6 bases outside the gene matches. Germline assignment: CDR1 SGHRS and CDR2 YFSETQ. There are 15 residues in the CDR3. The CDR3 spells CASSPPGLHTGELFF. As DNA, the CDR3 is TGCGCCAGCAGCCCACCGGGACTACACACCGGGGAGCTGTTTTTT.